This TCR beta chain was sequenced for a study of patients and donors after allogeneic stem cell transplantation. Trimming cost V 6 bases and J 6 bases, with 15 bases left between them. Germline assignment: CDR1 SQVTM and CDR2 ANQGSEA. This CDR3 region has 12 residues. TCRdb ran MiXCR on the RT-PCR reads and lists one entry per CDR3 protein. The sample records approximately 88,000 distinct CDR3 sequences, roughly 4.9% being singletons. This clonotype was seen many times. The sample was blood, either unsorted or a sorted T cell fraction (not recorded which). The chain couples TRBV29-1 to TRBJ2-7, with a weak D call TRBD1 (6 bases). The TCR comes from a human donor who was either an allogeneic HSCT recipient or a stem cell or donor lymphocyte infusion donor (not recorded which). It is not recorded whose cells these are; they may come from a transplant donor. The CDR3 DNA follows: TGCAGCGTCCAGGCTGGGACACTCGAGCAGTACTTC. Translating gives CSVQAGTLEQYF.